The clone carrying this T cell receptor beta chain was seen repeatedly, ten times or more. The antigen is unknown. This sample was taken from a study of human T cells and chemical hapten exposure. Study-wide context: DPC at 0.01% went onto the upper back in patch tests, read at 6 days. Study conclusions and caveats: Significantly greater numbers of large CDR3 similarity clusters came from expanded TCRs than from controls.

TCRdb reprocessed the RACE reads with MiXCR, giving one entry per CDR3 protein. The table shows 50,000 to 65,000 distinct CDR3 sequences, with about 7% occurring only once. Described time point: pre-sensitization, week 0. Treatment noted: therapeutic diphenylcyclopropenone sensitization with weekly scalp DPC. CDR3 length equals 16 residues. V gave up 3 bases and J gave up 2 bases; unmatched junction bases: 6. The germline V gene has CDR1 LGHDT and CDR2 YNNKEL (reference sequence). Sequencing used whole blood, obtained in connection with sensitization to the hapten diphenylcyclopropenone (DPC). The receptor comes from a woman aged 25 to 39 with alopecia areata. Some clones in this sample may be carry-over from other donors' samples. The rearrangement links TRBV3-1 to TRBJ2-3; the match to TRBD2 covers 9 bases. The CDR3 nucleotides are TGTGCCAGCAGCCATGGAGCTAGCGGGACCACAGATACGCAGTATTTT. Translating gives CASSHGASGTTDTQYF.